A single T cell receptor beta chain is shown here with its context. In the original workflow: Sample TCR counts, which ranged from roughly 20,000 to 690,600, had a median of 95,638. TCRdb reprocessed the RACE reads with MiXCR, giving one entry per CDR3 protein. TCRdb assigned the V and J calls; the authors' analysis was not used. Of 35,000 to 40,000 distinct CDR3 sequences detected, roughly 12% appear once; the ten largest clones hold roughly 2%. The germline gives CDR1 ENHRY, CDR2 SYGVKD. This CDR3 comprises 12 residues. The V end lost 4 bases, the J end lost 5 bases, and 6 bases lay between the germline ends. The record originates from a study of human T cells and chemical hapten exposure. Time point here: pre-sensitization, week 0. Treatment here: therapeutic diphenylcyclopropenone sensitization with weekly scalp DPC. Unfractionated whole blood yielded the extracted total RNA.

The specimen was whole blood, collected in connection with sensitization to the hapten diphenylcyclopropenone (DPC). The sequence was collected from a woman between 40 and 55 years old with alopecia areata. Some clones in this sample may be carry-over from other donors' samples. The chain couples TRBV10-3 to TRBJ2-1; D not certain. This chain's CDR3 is CAISASNNEQFF. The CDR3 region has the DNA TGTGCCATCAGTGCCTCGAACAATGAGCAGTTCTTC.